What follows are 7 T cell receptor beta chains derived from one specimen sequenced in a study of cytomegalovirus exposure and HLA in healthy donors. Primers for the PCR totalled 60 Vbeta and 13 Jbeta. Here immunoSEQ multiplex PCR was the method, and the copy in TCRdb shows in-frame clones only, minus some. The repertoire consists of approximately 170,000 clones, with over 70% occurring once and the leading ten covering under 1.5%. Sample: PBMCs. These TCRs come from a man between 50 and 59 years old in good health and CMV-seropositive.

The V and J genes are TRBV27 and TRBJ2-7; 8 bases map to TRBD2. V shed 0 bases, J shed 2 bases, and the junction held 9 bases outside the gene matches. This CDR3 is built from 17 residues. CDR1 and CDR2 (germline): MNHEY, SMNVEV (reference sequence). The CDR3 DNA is TGTGCCAGCAGTTTATCCCCCCCCCGGCGGGAGGCCTACGAGCAGTACTTC. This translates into CASSLSPPRREAYEQYF.

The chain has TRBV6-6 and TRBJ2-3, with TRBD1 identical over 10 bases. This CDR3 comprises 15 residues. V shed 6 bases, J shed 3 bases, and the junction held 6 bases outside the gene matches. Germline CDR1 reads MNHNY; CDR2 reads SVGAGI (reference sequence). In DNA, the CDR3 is TGTGCCAGCAGCCGCCGGGACAGGGGAACAGATACGCAGTATTTT. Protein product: CASSRRDRGTDTQYF.

This CDR3 is CASRLYRESEKLFF. The DNA of the CDR3 is TGTGCCAGCAGACTTTACAGGGAATCGGAAAAACTGTTTTTT. The chain uses TRBV6-1 and TRBJ1-4; D is perhaps TRBD1 (6 bases). V lost 6 bases, J lost 8 bases, and 16 bases lay in between. Germline assignment: CDR1 MNHNS and CDR2 SASEGT. The CDR3 covers 14 residues.

CDR3 in amino acids: CASSLQREYEQYF. In DNA, the CDR3 is TGCGCCAGCAGCTTGCAAAGAGAATACGAGCAGTACTTC. The chain uses TRBV5-1 and TRBJ2-7; D ambiguous. The length of the CDR3 is 13 residues. Germline V gene data show CDR1 as SGHRS and CDR2 as YFSETQ. Between the trimmed V and J ends, which lost 1 base and 4 bases, there was a span of 9 bases. The variable domain in full, completed from reference TRBV5-1 and TRBJ2-7, reads KAGVTQTPRYLIKTRGQQVTLSCSPISGHRSVSWYQQTPGQGLQFLFEYFSETQRNKGNFPGRFSGRQFSNSRSEMNVSTLELGDSALYLCASSLQREYEQYFGPGTRLTVT.

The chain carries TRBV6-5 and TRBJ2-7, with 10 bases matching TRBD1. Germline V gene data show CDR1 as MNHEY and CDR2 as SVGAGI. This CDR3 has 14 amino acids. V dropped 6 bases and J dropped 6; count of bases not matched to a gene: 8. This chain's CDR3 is CASRIGTGEREQYF. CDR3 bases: TGTGCCAGCAGAATTGGGACAGGGGAGCGCGAGCAGTACTTC.

CDR3 loop: CASSQGTNEKLFF. The CDR3 nucleotides are TGCGCCAGCAGCCAGGGGACTAATGAAAAACTGTTTTTT. The chain joins TRBV5-1 to TRBJ1-4; D perhaps matches TRBD1 (6 bases). V was clipped by 4 bases and J by 2 bases, with 6 bases between them. Germline CDR1 is SGHRS and CDR2 is YFSETQ. The CDR3 runs 13 residues.

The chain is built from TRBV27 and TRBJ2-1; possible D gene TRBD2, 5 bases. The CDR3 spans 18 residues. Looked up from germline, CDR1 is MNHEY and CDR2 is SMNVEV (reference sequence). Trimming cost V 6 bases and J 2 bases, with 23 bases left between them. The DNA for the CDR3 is TGTGCCAGCAGGGGCAGGTCCACACCCCTAGCCACCTACAATGAGCAGTTCTTC. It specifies CASRGRSTPLATYNEQFF.